A single sample is the source of the 29 T cell receptor beta chains below, sequenced in a study of T cell changes during pregnancy in multiple sclerosis (dated by TCRdb to the late 2010s). The method was the immunoSEQ multiplex PCR assay. TCRdb took over this immuneACCESS table, retaining in-frame rearrangements with V and J assigned. Such tables are incomplete; in checked studies, under half of the missing clones stem from an unresolved V gene, and the remainder is unexplained. The sample records tens of thousands of clones, 89% of which are singletons. Of the sample, 11% falls within the top ten clones. Here the sequenced sample was CD8+ T cells from peripheral blood mononuclear cells, taken in the third trimester of pregnancy. The receptors here all came from a female donor with multiple sclerosis, enrolled in a pregnancy study.

V usage is TRBV7-3 and J usage is TRBJ2-2; 7 bases are shared with TRBD2. Germline trimming cut 5 bases from V and 4 bases from J; bases unmatched to any gene: 10. The germline gives CDR1 SGHTA, CDR2 FQGTGA. The CDR3 extends over 16 amino acids. The CDR3 protein is CASSPRAGEGTGELFF. CDR3 in DNA: TGTGCCAGCAGCCCCCGGGCGGGGGAGGGCACCGGGGAGCTGTTTTTT.

The chain uses TRBV4-3 and TRBJ1-2, with D possibly matching TRBD1 (5 bases). The germline V and J ends were trimmed by 4 bases and 3 bases, with 9 bases remaining between them. Germline CDR1 reads LGHNA; CDR2 reads YSLEER. The CDR3 is 13 residues long. The CDR3 DNA reads as TGCGCCAGCAGCCTCGTGACAGACTATGGCTACACCTTC. It codes for CASSLVTDYGYTF.

Sample share makes this clone medium-sized. The CDR3 DNA reads as TGTGCCAGCAGCTTACATCAGGGTAACAATGAGCAGTTCTTC. Protein sequence: CASSLHQGNNEQFF. The J gene is TRBJ2-1, the V gene TRBV7-3; a weak D match, TRBD1 (5 bases). CDR3 length: 14 amino acids. Germline V lookup: CDR1 SGHTA, CDR2 FQGTGA. Trimming stripped 2 bases from V and 5 bases from J, with 10 bases between.

The chain combines TRBV6-1 with TRBJ1-1; D is undetermined. Germline CDR1 reads MNHNS; CDR2 reads SASEGT. Between the trimmed V and J ends, which lost 5 bases and 8 bases, there was a span of 12 bases. This CDR3 has 12 amino acids. The CDR3 sequence: CASSFRHTEAFF. Written as DNA, the CDR3 is TGTGCCAGCAGTTTCCGACATACAGAAGCTTTCTTT.

The chain uses TRBV7-9 and TRBJ2-1, with 10 bases lining up with TRBD1. The CDR3 covers 14 residues. CDR1 and CDR2 (germline): SEHNR, FQNEAQ (reference sequence). V lost 6 bases and J lost 6; bases outside the gene matches: 5. The CDR3 sequence is CASRRQGAVNEQFF. Here the CDR3 DNA reads TGTGCCAGCAGACGACAGGGGGCGGTCAATGAGCAGTTCTTC. The variable domain in full, with the rest retrieved from reference TRBV7-9 and TRBJ2-1, is DTGVSQNPRHKITKRGQNVTFRCDPISEHNRLYWYRQTLGQGPEFLTYFQNEAQLEKSRLLSDRFSAERPKGSFSTLEIQRTEQGDSAMYLCASRRQGAVNEQFFGPGTRLTVL.

The rearrangement links TRBV4-3 to TRBJ1-2; 8 bases are a match to TRBD1. The V gene end was trimmed by 1 base and the J gene end by 3 bases; junction bases not matched to a gene: 4. The CDR3 runs to 15 residues. CDR1 and CDR2 from the germline V gene are LGHNA and YSLEER. In DNA, the CDR3 is TGCGCCAGCAGCCAAGGGTCAGGGGGCTACTATGGCTACACCTTC. As protein: CASSQGSGGYYGYTF.

The chain joins TRBV28 to TRBJ2-7; 7 bases are a match to TRBD1. The CDR3 loop spans 13 amino acids. The germline CDR1 and CDR2 sequences are MDHEN and SYDVKM. Trimming took 7 bases from V and 6 from J; bases not matched to a gene: 9. The chain's CDR3 is CASILRGGTEQYF. The CDR3 bases are TGTGCCAGCATCCTGCGAGGGGGCACCGAGCAGTACTTC.

The chain's CDR3 is CASSVLRDRVGQPQHF. The CDR3 DNA is TGTGCCAGCAGCGTCCTCCGGGACAGGGTGGGCCAGCCCCAGCATTTT. The V gene is TRBV5-6, the J gene TRBJ1-5, with 9 nucleotides matching TRBD1. V dropped 4 bases and J dropped 7; count of bases not matched to a gene: 12. The CDR3 runs to 16 residues. Germline V CDR1 and CDR2: SGHDT, YYEEEE.

The chain employs TRBV30 and TRBJ1-1, with D uncertain. Deletions cut 0 bases from V and 1 base from J, with 6 bases between. The CDR3 length is 13 residues. Germline V gene lookup returns CDR1 GTSNPN and CDR2 SVGIG (reference sequence). The CDR3 DNA is TGTGCCTGGAGTGTTAGAGGGAACACTGAAGCTTTCTTT. Translated: CAWSVRGNTEAFF. Full variable domain (outside the CDR3, taken from reference TRBV30 and TRBJ1-1): SQTIHQWPATLVQPVGSPLSLECTVEGTSNPNLYWYRQAAGRGLQLLFYSVGIGQISSEVPQNLSASRPQDRQFILSSKKLLLSDSGFYLCAWSVRGNTEAFFGQGTRLTVV.

V usage is TRBV7-9 and J usage is TRBJ1-4, with a weak D call TRBD1 (6 bases). The CDR3 runs to 16 residues. Germline lookup yields CDR1 SEHNR and CDR2 FQNEAQ (reference sequence). V dropped 6 bases and J dropped 5 bases, with 19 bases sitting between them. In nucleotides, the CDR3 is TGTGCCAGCAGTCTTGTATTTGAGGGGGAAAATGAAAAACTGTTTTTT. Its translation is CASSLVFEGENEKLFF.

The chain joins TRBV5-1 to TRBJ1-4; the D is unclear. The ends were cut back, 1 base at V and 6 bases at J, with 16 bases in the middle. The CDR3 consists of 16 residues. Germline-derived CDR1 and CDR2 are SGHRS and YFSETQ. The CDR3 spells CASSLTRTQEDEKLFF. Here the CDR3 DNA reads TGCGCCAGCAGCTTGACCAGGACCCAGGAGGATGAAAAACTGTTTTTT.

This sequence joins TRBV5-4 and TRBJ2-4; 7 nucleotides match TRBD1. The CDR3 contains 16 residues. The trim removed 3 bases at V and 7 bases at J, leaving 13 bases unmatched. CDR1 is SGHNT, CDR2 YYREEE, per germline (reference sequence). The CDR3 DNA sequence: TGTGCCAGCAGCTCTCTCCCCGGACAGGAGGAGAACATTCAGTACTTC. Translation: CASSSLPGQEENIQYF.

In this sample, this clone turned up once. This chain uses TRBV7-9 with TRBJ2-3, with D possibly being TRBD2 (5 bases). The germline CDR1 and CDR2 sequences are SEHNR and FQNEAQ (reference sequence). V was pared by 3 bases and J by 2 bases, with 12 bases between. This CDR3 comprises 15 residues. The CDR3 sequence is CASSLDGELTDTQYF. The DNA of the CDR3 is TGTGCCAGCAGCTTGGACGGGGAGCTCACAGATACGCAGTATTTT.

J is TRBJ2-1 and V is TRBV7-9; D not resolved. Germline V gene sequence: CDR1 SEHNR, CDR2 FQNEAQ (reference sequence). V was shortened by 1 base and J by 7 bases, with 8 bases between the two germline ends. This CDR3 is 13 amino acids long. The CDR3 here is CASSLGLQNEQFF. The CDR3 DNA follows: TGTGCCAGCAGCTTAGGACTTCAAAATGAGCAGTTCTTC. The variable domain in full, completed from reference TRBV7-9 and TRBJ2-1, reads DTGVSQNPRHKITKRGQNVTFRCDPISEHNRLYWYRQTLGQGPEFLTYFQNEAQLEKSRLLSDRFSAERPKGSFSTLEIQRTEQGDSAMYLCASSLGLQNEQFFGPGTRLTVL.

The genes are TRBV7-3 and TRBJ2-1; tentatively, D is TRBD1 (5 bases). The CDR3 has 14 residues. Per germline, CDR1 SGHTA and CDR2 FQGTGA. The ends were cut back, 1 base at V and 11 bases at J, with 15 bases in the middle. The CDR3 reads CASSLIDQGNKQFF. CDR3 nucleotides: TGTGCCAGCAGCTTAATCGATCAGGGTAATAAGCAGTTCTTC.

The rearrangement links TRBV4-1 to TRBJ1-5, with no clear D. V lost 1 base to trimming and J lost 1 base, with 8 bases between them. Germline loops: CDR1 MGHRA, CDR2 YSYEKL. CDR3 length equals 15 residues. The CDR3 DNA is TGCGCCAGCAGCCAAGGCGGAGGGAGCAATCAGCCCCAGCATTTT. Protein: CASSQGGGSNQPQHF.

This chain uses TRBV29-1 with TRBJ2-7; TRBD2 aligns across 9 bases. The trim removed 5 bases at V and 2 bases at J, leaving 10 bases unmatched. Per the germline V gene, CDR1 is SQVTM and CDR2 is ANQGSEA. CDR3 length: 15 amino acids. CDR3 DNA: TGCAGCGTTACCCCCCATAGCGGGAGACCCTACGAGCAGTACTTC. Translating gives CSVTPHSGRPYEQYF.

The chain combines TRBV14 with TRBJ2-7, with TRBD1 matching 7 bases. Trimming cost V 0 bases and J 6 bases; bases outside gene matches: 8. Germline CDR1 reads SGHDN; CDR2 reads FVKESK. The CDR3 spans 15 residues. The CDR3 here is CASSQEDRVIGEQYF. The CDR3 region has the DNA TGTGCCAGCAGCCAAGAAGACAGGGTGATAGGCGAGCAGTACTTC.

The chain uses TRBV5-1 and TRBJ1-2; D possibly corresponds to TRBD1 (6 bases). The ends were cut back, 4 bases at V and 1 base at J, with 17 bases in the middle. CDR1 is SGHRS, CDR2 YFSETQ, per germline. The CDR3 consists of 16 residues. This CDR3 reads CASSLGGDPFNYGYTF. For the CDR3, the DNA is TGCGCCAGCAGCCTGGGGGGCGATCCTTTTAACTATGGCTACACCTTC.

This clone was seen a single time. CDR3 sequence: CSVGRGSYEQYF. The CDR3 DNA is TGCAGCGTTGGACGGGGGTCCTACGAGCAGTACTTC. The gene calls are TRBV29-1 and TRBJ2-7; D possibly corresponds to TRBD2 (6 bases). This CDR3 is built from 12 residues. Germline V gene data show CDR1 as SQVTM and CDR2 as ANQGSEA. Trimming pared 4 bases from V and 1 base from J, leaving 8 bases between.

The chain recombines TRBV19 with TRBJ2-7; D unresolved. Trimming stripped 0 bases from V and 5 bases from J, with 8 bases between. The CDR3 length is 13 residues. Per germline, CDR1 LNHDA and CDR2 SQIVND (reference sequence). Here the CDR3 reads CASSIDIRNEQYF. The CDR3, as DNA: TGTGCCAGTAGTATAGATATCAGGAACGAGCAGTACTTC.

This clone showed up just a few times. The sample contains more than one DNA sequence encoding this CDR3. V is TRBV6-6 and J is TRBJ1-5; no reliable D call. Germline lookup yields CDR1 MNHNY and CDR2 SVGAGI (reference sequence). With 2 bases removed from V and 4 bases from J, the gap between germline ends came to 3 bases. CDR3 length: 12 amino acids. The CDR3 sequence: CASSYLNQPQHF. CDR3 bases: TGTGCCAGCAGTTACCTGAATCAGCCCCAGCATTTT.

The chain joins TRBV2 to TRBJ2-7; 7 bases match TRBD1. V shed 8 bases, J shed 2 bases, and the junction held 6 bases outside the gene matches. Germline loops: CDR1 SNHLY, CDR2 FYNNEI. The CDR3 runs to 13 residues. As DNA, the CDR3 is TGTGCCAGCCTCGGGACAGCACCCTACGAGCAGTACTTC. This sequence encodes CASLGTAPYEQYF.

The chain has TRBV11-2 and TRBJ1-1, with D perhaps TRBD1 (5 bases). From germline, CDR1 is SGHAT and CDR2 FQNNGV. The CDR3 runs 11 residues. The V and J ends lost 3 bases and 11 bases respectively, with 10 bases between them. CDR3 nucleotides: TGTGCCAGCAGCTTCGGGGGGGAGGCTTTCTTT. The encoded protein is CASSFGGEAFF.

The chain couples TRBV6-5 to TRBJ1-2, with a weak D call TRBD1 (6 bases). CDR1 and CDR2 from the germline V gene are MNHEY and SVGAGI. Trimming cost V 8 bases and J 4 bases, with 14 bases left between them. The length of the CDR3 is 13 residues. CDR3 amino acids: CASGAGVFYGYTF. CDR3 DNA: TGTGCCAGCGGGGCAGGGGTCTTCTATGGCTACACCTTC.

The chain has TRBV5-6 and TRBJ1-1; D call uncertain. Trimming took off 0 bases at V and 6 bases at J, with 6 bases between the two ends. The CDR3 runs 12 residues. Germline CDR1 and CDR2: SGHDT and YYEEEE. The CDR3 DNA sequence: TGTGCCAGCAGCTTGGCCACAGCTGAAGCTTTCTTT. Translating it yields CASSLATAEAFF.

This clone counts as medium-sized. CDR3 nucleotide sequence: TGTGCCAGTAGTACCATGGGGGGTGGTAATGAAGCTTTCTTT. Translated, it gives CASSTMGGGNEAFF. This rearrangement joins TRBV19 to TRBJ1-1; maybe TRBD1 (5 bases). CDR3 length: 14 residues. Trimming shortened V by 4 bases and J by 7 bases, and 16 bases separated the two germline ends. Germline assignment: CDR1 LNHDA and CDR2 SQIVND (reference sequence).

V is TRBV5-4 and J is TRBJ2-2; 8 positions agree with TRBD1. V lost 0 bases and J lost 6; bases outside the gene matches: 1. In germline, CDR1 is SGHNT, CDR2 YYREEE (reference sequence). The CDR3 runs to 14 residues. In DNA form, the CDR3 reads TGTGCCAGCAGCTTGGGGACAGGGCCCGGGGAGCTGTTTTTT. This codes for CASSLGTGPGELFF.

The chain has TRBV27 and TRBJ2-7, with 8 bases matching TRBD1. The length of the CDR3 is 15 residues. Per the germline V gene, CDR1 is MNHEY and CDR2 is SMNVEV (reference sequence). V dropped 5 bases and J dropped 1; count of bases not matched to a gene: 7. The CDR3 nucleotides are TGTGCCAGCAGTCCTGGACAGGGAGGATCCTACGAGCAGTACTTC. It is translated as CASSPGQGGSYEQYF.